This T cell receptor (beta chain) was recovered during a study of a mutant IDH1 vaccine in newly diagnosed glioma. Study context: The sex distribution of treated patients was 62.5% male and approximately 40% female, with a mean age of around 43 years. It was at week 35 that visit V12 occurred, and at week 47 that visit V13 did.

With regard to this clone: Its target is unknown.

The repertoire was sequenced with immunoSEQ multiplex PCR; TCRdb's copy has only in-frame clones and lacks some. The sample holds fewer than 35,000 clones; about 80% are singletons and the top ten take around 28%. Time point reported: week 47, end of study. The investigators gave 300 ug of mutant IDH1 20-mer peptide in each vaccine dose, together with topical imiquimod. This receptor was identified in a man aged 25-40 years with glioma. The sequencing used PBMCs, collected from a glioma patient whose treatment included an IDH1 peptide vaccine.

The CDR3 DNA follows: TGTGCCAGCAGCCCACAGACTAGCGGGAACTACTACGAGCAGTACTTC. Translated: CASSPQTSGNYYEQYF. The chain employs TRBV11-2 and TRBJ2-7; 11 nucleotides line up with TRBD2. V gave up 5 bases and J gave up 3 bases; unmatched junction bases: 9. The CDR3 is 16 residues long. Germline CDR1 SGHAT, CDR2 FQNNGV.